This T cell receptor (beta chain) comes out of a study of vaccination effects on CD4 cells after COVID-19. The CDR3 has 13 residues. Per the germline V gene, CDR1 is PRHDT and CDR2 is FYEKMQ (reference sequence). TCRdb's table, derived via immunoSEQ multiplex PCR, lists solely in-frame clones and lacks some. The sample yields tens of thousands of clones, less than 80% seen once. Worth noting for this clone: The antigen is undetermined.

The culture ran for nine to eleven days, and then CD4+ T cells were isolated. Each participant was given two doses of one vaccine (BNT162b2 or mRNA-1273). This sample comprised CD4+ T cells from PBMCs cultured without peptide, obtained after COVID-19 vaccination. The rearrangement links TRBV13 to TRBJ1-2; 10 nucleotides line up with TRBD1. The sequence was collected from a human donor who received a COVID-19 vaccine. CDR3 residues: CANRDRGNYGYTF. The CDR3, as DNA: TGTGCAAACCGGGACAGGGGAAACTATGGCTACACCTTC.